The 32 T cell receptor beta chains reported below all come from one sample, sequenced in a study of OX40 agonist ivuxolimab in advanced cancers. The library was made by the immunoSEQ multiplex PCR assay. TCRdb mirrors the immuneACCESS table, restricted to in-frame sequences. Some clones are absent from its copies; in checked studies, under half trace to an unresolved V gene, and the reason for the others is unknown. The table for this sample lists roughly 64,000 clones; roughly nine tenths of them were counted only once. The ten largest clones represent less than 6% of the sample. The sample here was CD4+ or CD8+ T cells sorted from blood, taken in a trial of the OX40 agonist ivuxolimab. The origin of the receptors is an adult with an advanced solid tumor such as melanoma, head and neck, liver or kidney cancer.

Only a few counts were recorded for this clone. The J gene is TRBJ2-2, the V gene TRBV5-4; no reliable D call. Germline CDR1 reads SGHNT; CDR2 reads YYREEE (reference sequence). The CDR3 consists of 14 residues. With 3 bases removed from V and 4 bases from J, the gap between germline ends came to 10 bases. CDR3: CASSSRGSTGELFF. The CDR3 DNA sequence: TGTGCCAGCAGCTCTCGTGGGTCCACCGGGGAGCTGTTTTTT.

This chain links TRBV16 with TRBJ1-1; TRBD1 matches at 7 bases. CDR1 KGHSY and CDR2 FQNENV come from the germline V gene. V lost 6 bases, J lost 4 bases, and 11 bases stayed unmatched. The CDR3 extends over 15 amino acids. The CDR3 spells CASSPPRQGGTEAFF. CDR3 coding DNA: TGTGCCAGCAGTCCCCCGAGACAGGGAGGCACTGAAGCTTTCTTT.

The chain couples TRBV7-9 to TRBJ2-7; 7 nucleotides align to TRBD2. The CDR3 loop spans 15 amino acids. J gave up 6 bases and V 4 bases, and 12 bases lay outside the gene matches. The germline V gene encodes CDR1 SEHNR and CDR2 FQNEAQ (reference sequence). The chain's CDR3 is CASSSREGKNGEQYF. Written as DNA, the CDR3 is TGTGCCAGCAGCTCCAGGGAGGGGAAAAACGGCGAGCAGTACTTC.

The rearrangement uses TRBV10-1 and TRBJ1-4, with 7 bases that match TRBD1. Germline loops: CDR1 WNHNN, CDR2 SYGVQD (reference sequence). V was pared by 3 bases and J by 4 bases, with 5 bases of the junction left unmatched. CDR3 length: 15 amino acids. In DNA, the CDR3 is TGCGCCAGCAGTGATCGGACAGGACTTAATGAAAAACTGTTTTTT. The encoded protein is CASSDRTGLNEKLFF.

The V and J genes are TRBV7-6 and TRBJ2-7, with D perhaps matching TRBD2 (6 bases). The V and J ends lost 5 bases and 1 base respectively, with 21 bases between them. Germline V CDR1 and CDR2: SGHVS, FNYEAQ. CDR3 length: 17 amino acids. The CDR3 DNA reads as TGTGCCAGCAGCCACCTCGGCTCCGGGAGTACGTCCTACGAGCAGTACTTC. It encodes CASSHLGSGSTSYEQYF.

With respect to this clone: This specimen includes other DNA sequences encoding the same CDR3. The chain carries TRBV19 and TRBJ2-1; no clear D. The length of the CDR3 is 14 residues. Trimming left V 4 bases short and J 0 bases short, with 7 bases between. The germline CDR1 and CDR2 sequences are LNHDA and SQIVND (reference sequence). The CDR3 spells CASSSGLSYNEQFF. The CDR3 nucleotides read TGTGCCAGTAGTAGCGGCCTCTCCTACAATGAGCAGTTCTTC.

V gene TRBV6-1 combines with J gene TRBJ2-3; D gene ambiguous. The CDR3 covers 11 residues. Germline values: CDR1 MNHNS, CDR2 SASEGT. V gave up 1 base and J gave up 5 bases, with 1 base separating them. The CDR3: CASSEEDTQYF. The CDR3 nucleotides are TGTGCCAGCAGTGAAGAAGATACGCAGTATTTT.

The V call is TRBV29-1, the J call TRBJ2-3, with 10 nucleotides matching TRBD2. The germline CDR1 and CDR2 sequences are SQVTM and ANQGSEA. J was trimmed by 0 bases and V by 4 bases; bases with no gene match: 4. The CDR3 spans 15 residues. DNA of the CDR3: TGCAGCGTTGTGGCTAGCGGGAGTAGCACAGATACGCAGTATTTT. Amino acids: CSVVASGSSTDTQYF.

CDR3 region: CASSEPLGTQYF. CDR3 in DNA: TGCGCCAGCAGCGAACCCCTTGGGACCCAGTACTTC. The chain has TRBV5-1 and TRBJ2-5, with D unresolved. Germline V gene sequence: CDR1 SGHRS, CDR2 YFSETQ. The CDR3 covers 12 residues. Trimming pared 4 bases from V and 7 bases from J, leaving 11 bases between. The whole variable domain, filled in from reference TRBV5-1 and TRBJ2-5, reads KAGVTQTPRYLIKTRGQQVTLSCSPISGHRSVSWYQQTPGQGLQFLFEYFSETQRNKGNFPGRFSGRQFSNSRSEMNVSTLELGDSALYLCASSEPLGTQYFGPGTRLLVL.

The count of this clone is one. The chain uses TRBV30 and TRBJ2-7; TRBD2 matches at 7 bases. The CDR3 totals 13 residues. Per the germline V gene, CDR1 is GTSNPN and CDR2 is SVGIG (reference sequence). V lost 4 bases and J lost 4; bases outside the gene matches: 7. CDR3 sequence (DNA): TGTGCCTGGAACGCGGGAGTGGGATACGAGCAGTACTTC. It is translated as CAWNAGVGYEQYF.

The chain recombines TRBV7-8 with TRBJ2-2; no clear D. Germline values: CDR1 SGHVS, CDR2 FQNEAQ. The CDR3 contains 15 residues. The V end was cut by 1 base, the J end by 1 base, with 7 bases between. The chain's CDR3 is CASSLVWQNTGELFF. The CDR3 DNA reads TGTGCCAGCAGCTTAGTCTGGCAGAACACCGGGGAGCTGTTTTTT.

The table lists this clone with a count of one. The chain employs TRBV2 and TRBJ2-1; D is undetermined. Germline CDR1 and CDR2: SNHLY and FYNNEI. The CDR3 consists of 12 residues. The V end lost 2 bases, the J end lost 8 bases, and 7 bases lay between the germline ends. DNA for the CDR3: TGTGCCAGCAGTGAATCGGTTCATGAGCAGTTCTTC. Translated: CASSESVHEQFF.

V and J are TRBV14 and TRBJ2-7; D tentatively fits TRBD1 or TRBD2 (5 bases each). Germline V gene data show CDR1 as SGHDN and CDR2 as FVKESK. Trimming removed 3 bases from V and 6 bases from J, with 21 bases in between. The CDR3 is 16 amino acids. The CDR3 region has the DNA TGTGCCAGCAGCCATCCCCCGGGACCCGAAGGAGGCGAGCAGTACTTC. As protein: CASSHPPGPEGGEQYF.

This clone was recorded only once. The chain combines TRBV29-1 with TRBJ1-1, with a weak D call TRBD1 (6 bases). This CDR3 is 12 amino acids long. Germline assignment: CDR1 SQVTM and CDR2 ANQGSEA. V was shortened by 2 bases and J by 7 bases, with 11 bases between the two germline ends. The CDR3 DNA sequence: TGCAGCGTTGAACTAGTAGGGGGTGAAGCTTTCTTT. Translated: CSVELVGGEAFF. The variable domain in full, completed from reference TRBV29-1 and TRBJ1-1, reads SAVISQKPSRDICQRGTSLTIQCQVDSQVTMMFWYRQQPGQSLTLIATANQGSEATYESGFVIDKFPISRPNLTFSTLTVSNMSPEDSSIYLCSVELVGGEAFFGQGTRLTVV.

V is TRBV2 and J is TRBJ1-2; 8 bases agree with TRBD1. The CDR3 runs 15 residues. The germline gives CDR1 SNHLY, CDR2 FYNNEI. The junction had 14 bases not matched to a gene; V was cut back by 7 bases and J by 7 bases. CDR3 nucleotides: TGTGCCAGCATAAACCTCCGCGACAGGGGTGGTGGCTACACCTTC. Amino acids: CASINLRDRGGGYTF.

The V call is TRBV5-1, the J call TRBJ2-7; 7 bases match TRBD1. V lost 7 bases and J lost 6; bases outside the gene matches: 16. This CDR3 is built from 15 residues. Germline V gives CDR1 SGHRS, CDR2 YFSETQ. CDR3 region: CASAGGMDRRLEQYF. DNA for the CDR3: TGCGCCAGCGCTGGGGGCATGGACAGGCGCCTCGAGCAGTACTTC.

CDR3 residues: CATSRPGSETQYF. For the CDR3, the DNA is TGTGCCACCAGCAGACCAGGATCAGAGACCCAGTACTTC. This sequence joins TRBV15 and TRBJ2-5; D is unresolved. Trimming removed 2 bases at V and 4 bases at J, with 8 bases between. This CDR3 has 13 amino acids. The V gene's germline CDR1 is LNHNV and CDR2 YYDKDF (reference sequence).

The chain uses TRBV19 and TRBJ2-2; no reliable D call. Trimming pared 8 bases from V and 6 bases from J, leaving 7 bases between. This CDR3 comprises 11 residues. Germline V gene data show CDR1 as LNHDA and CDR2 as SQIVND (reference sequence). In nucleotides, the CDR3 is TGTGCCAGTGTTACTTCCGGGGAGCTGTTTTTT. Translation: CASVTSGELFF.

This chain connects TRBV5-1 to TRBJ1-1; the D gene is possibly TRBD1 (5 bases). Germline-derived CDR1 and CDR2 are SGHRS and YFSETQ. The length of the CDR3 is 13 residues. The V end was cut by 6 bases, the J end by 4 bases, with 13 bases between. DNA for the CDR3: TGCGCCAGCAAAAGGACGAGGGGCACTGAAGCTTTCTTT. It translates to CASKRTRGTEAFF.

As concerns this clone: Other nucleotide sequences from this sample produce the same CDR3. The chain uses TRBV7-9 and TRBJ2-7; 8 bases are a match to TRBD2. The CDR3 runs to 15 residues. V gave up 4 bases and J gave up 8 bases; unmatched junction bases: 13. Germline assignment: CDR1 SEHNR and CDR2 FQNEAQ (reference sequence). This CDR3 is CASSSTGSGSSQQYF. DNA of the CDR3: TGTGCCAGCAGCTCCACAGGGAGCGGGAGTTCCCAGCAGTACTTC.

The chain combines TRBV6-1 with TRBJ1-5; the match to TRBD1 covers 10 bases. J was trimmed by 6 bases and V by 6 bases; bases with no gene match: 5. There are 14 residues in the CDR3. Germline V gene sequence: CDR1 MNHNS, CDR2 SASEGT. CDR3: CASRQTGGSQPQHF. CDR3 in DNA: TGTGCCAGCAGGCAGACAGGGGGCAGTCAGCCCCAGCATTTT.

The J gene is TRBJ2-7, the V gene TRBV19, with a possible D match to TRBD1 (5 bases). The CDR3 runs 16 residues. Trimming pared 2 bases from V and 0 bases from J, leaving 14 bases between. From germline, CDR1 is LNHDA and CDR2 SQIVND (reference sequence). CDR3 DNA sequence: TGTGCCAGTAGTATAAACTTGGACACATCCTCCTACGAGCAGTACTTC. Translating it yields CASSINLDTSSYEQYF.

The chain is built from TRBV6-5 and TRBJ1-4; D not certain. Germline V CDR1 and CDR2: MNHEY, SVGAGI. Trimming took off 6 bases at V and 10 bases at J, with 12 bases between the two ends. The CDR3 totals 12 residues. The CDR3 reads CASRDHRGKLFF. CDR3 bases: TGTGCCAGCAGGGACCACAGAGGAAAACTGTTTTTT.

The rearrangement links TRBV27 to TRBJ1-2; D uncertain. Germline V gives CDR1 MNHEY, CDR2 SMNVEV (reference sequence). V dropped 8 bases and J dropped 7 bases, with 14 bases sitting between them. This CDR3 comprises 12 residues. The chain's CDR3 is CASRPPIGGYTF. The CDR3 DNA reads TGTGCCAGCCGCCCCCCTATTGGTGGCTACACCTTC.

The chain couples TRBV28 to TRBJ2-1; D might be TRBD1 or TRBD2, each matching 6 bases. Germline V gene sequence: CDR1 MDHEN, CDR2 SYDVKM. The CDR3 contains 13 residues. V lost 4 bases, J lost 6 bases, and 10 bases lay in between. The CDR3 DNA follows: TGTGCCAGCAGTTGGACAGCGGGCAATGAGCAGTTCTTC. The encoded protein is CASSWTAGNEQFF.

This chain connects TRBV6-1 to TRBJ1-1; TRBD1 matches 8 bases. CDR3 length: 18 amino acids. The V and J ends lost 0 bases and 0 bases, in that order; junction bases with no gene match: 9. Germline V gene data show CDR1 as MNHNS and CDR2 as SASEGT. CDR3 sequence (DNA): TGTGCCAGCAGTGAAGCGCGATCCGGGACAGGACTGAACACTGAAGCTTTCTTT. Its translation: CASSEARSGTGLNTEAFF.

The chain recombines TRBV20-1 with TRBJ1-1; D not certain. The CDR3 has 11 amino acids. The V end was cut by 5 bases, the J end by 11 bases, with 15 bases between. Per the germline V gene, CDR1 is DFQATT and CDR2 is SNEGSKA (reference sequence). The CDR3 region is CSALQSPGAFF. The CDR3 DNA reads TGCAGTGCTCTTCAGTCCCCGGGGGCTTTCTTT.

V and J are TRBV7-6 and TRBJ2-7; unclear D gene. Germline CDR1 and CDR2: SGHVS and FNYEAQ. V lost 3 bases and J lost 2, with 11 bases in between. This CDR3 is built from 14 residues. As DNA, the CDR3 is TGTGCCAGCAGCTTGGGCGGTCCACCCTACGAGCAGTACTTC. It specifies CASSLGGPPYEQYF. The variable domain in full, completed from reference TRBV7-6 and TRBJ2-7, reads GAGVSQSPRYKVTKRGQDVALRCDPISGHVSLYWYRQALGQGPEFLTYFNYEAQQDKSGLPNDRFSAERPEGSISTLTIQRTEQRDSAMYRCASSLGGPPYEQYFGPGTRLTVT.

V is TRBV28 and J is TRBJ2-1, with 10 positions matching TRBD2. This CDR3 comprises 17 residues. V shed 6 bases, J shed 8 bases, and the junction held 16 bases outside the gene matches. The V gene's germline CDR1 is MDHEN and CDR2 SYDVKM. The CDR3 sequence is CASSPFRASGSGYEQFF. DNA for the CDR3: TGTGCCAGCAGCCCGTTTCGGGCTAGCGGGAGCGGCTATGAGCAGTTCTTC.

This chain links TRBV14 with TRBJ2-3; no clear D. The CDR3 covers 13 residues. Per germline, CDR1 SGHDN and CDR2 FVKESK. Deletions cut 1 base from V and 6 bases from J, with 8 bases between. The CDR3: CASSQAFVDTQYF. In DNA form, the CDR3 reads TGTGCCAGCAGCCAAGCCTTCGTTGATACGCAGTATTTT.

The chain uses TRBV5-4 and TRBJ1-5; D may be TRBD1 (5 bases). Germline CDR1 and CDR2: SGHNT and YYREEE (reference sequence). This CDR3 is 13 amino acids long. V was shortened by 2 bases and J by 7 bases, with 10 bases between the two germline ends. The CDR3 DNA reads TGTGCCAGCAGCTTAGGGGTCGGCCAGCCCCAGCATTTT. As protein: CASSLGVGQPQHF.

This chain uses TRBV7-3 with TRBJ2-3, with D unclear. From germline, CDR1 is SGHTA and CDR2 FQGTGA. The length of the CDR3 is 16 residues. V lost 7 bases, J lost 2 bases, and 19 bases lay in between. The CDR3 spells CASTGVGRSFTDTQYF. CDR3 DNA sequence: TGTGCCAGCACCGGAGTTGGGCGGAGCTTCACAGATACGCAGTATTTT. Based on the CDR3 plus reference TRBV7-3 and TRBJ2-3, the full variable domain is GAGVSQTPSNKVTEKGKYVELRCDPISGHTALYWYRQSLGQGPEFLIYFQGTGAADDSGLPNDRFFAVRPEGSVSTLKIQRTERGDSAVYLCASTGVGRSFTDTQYFGPGTRLTVL.